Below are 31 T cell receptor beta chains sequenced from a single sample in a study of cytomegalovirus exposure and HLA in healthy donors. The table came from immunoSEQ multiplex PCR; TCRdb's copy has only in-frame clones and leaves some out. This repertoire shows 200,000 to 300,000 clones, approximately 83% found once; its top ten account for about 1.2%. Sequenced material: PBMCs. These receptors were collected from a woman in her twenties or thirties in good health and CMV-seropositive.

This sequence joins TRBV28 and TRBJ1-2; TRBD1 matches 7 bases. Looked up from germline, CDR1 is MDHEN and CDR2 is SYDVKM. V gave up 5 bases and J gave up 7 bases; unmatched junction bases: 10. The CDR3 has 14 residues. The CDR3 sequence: CASSVEGARAGYTF. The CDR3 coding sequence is TGTGCCAGCAGTGTCGAGGGGGCCAGGGCTGGCTACACCTTC.

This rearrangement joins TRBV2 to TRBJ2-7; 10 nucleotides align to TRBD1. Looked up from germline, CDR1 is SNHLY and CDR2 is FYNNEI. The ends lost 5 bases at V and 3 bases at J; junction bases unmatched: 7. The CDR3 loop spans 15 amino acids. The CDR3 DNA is TGTGCCAGCAGTCCCACCGGGACAGGGGACTACGAGCAGTACTTC. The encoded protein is CASSPTGTGDYEQYF.

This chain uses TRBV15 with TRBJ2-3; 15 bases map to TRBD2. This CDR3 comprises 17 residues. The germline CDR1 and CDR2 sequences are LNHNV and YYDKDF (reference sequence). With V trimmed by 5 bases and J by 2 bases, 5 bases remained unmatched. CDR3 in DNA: TGTGCCACCAGCGATGGGACTAGCGGGAGGTTCACAGATACGCAGTATTTT. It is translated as CATSDGTSGRFTDTQYF.

The CDR3 region has the DNA TGTGCCTGGAGTGTACCTAGGATTGCTTGGTTCTTC. It yields the protein CAWSVPRIAWFF. This chain connects TRBV30 to TRBJ2-1; no definite D call. The length of the CDR3 is 12 residues. The germline gives CDR1 GTSNPN, CDR2 SVGIG (reference sequence). V was pared by 0 bases and J by 15 bases, with 15 bases between. Supplemented by reference TRBV30 and TRBJ2-1, the full variable domain reads SQTIHQWPATLVQPVGSPLSLECTVEGTSNPNLYWYRQAAGRGLQLLFYSVGIGQISSEVPQNLSASRPQDRQFILSSKKLLLSDSGFYLCAWSVPRIAWFFGPGTRLTVL.

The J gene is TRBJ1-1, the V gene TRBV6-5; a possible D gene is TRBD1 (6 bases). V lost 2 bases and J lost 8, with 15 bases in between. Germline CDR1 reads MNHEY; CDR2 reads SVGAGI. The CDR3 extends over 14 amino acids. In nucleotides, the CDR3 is TGTGCCAGCAGTTACGAGCGGGGGGCGGGGGAAGCTTTCTTT. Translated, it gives CASSYERGAGEAFF.

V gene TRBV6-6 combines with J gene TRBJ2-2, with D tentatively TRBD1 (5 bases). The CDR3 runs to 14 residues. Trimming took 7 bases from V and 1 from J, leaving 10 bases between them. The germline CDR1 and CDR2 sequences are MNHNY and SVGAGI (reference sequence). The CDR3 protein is CASMGLVNTGELFF. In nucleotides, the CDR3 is TGTGCCAGCATGGGGCTGGTGAACACCGGGGAGCTGTTTTTT.

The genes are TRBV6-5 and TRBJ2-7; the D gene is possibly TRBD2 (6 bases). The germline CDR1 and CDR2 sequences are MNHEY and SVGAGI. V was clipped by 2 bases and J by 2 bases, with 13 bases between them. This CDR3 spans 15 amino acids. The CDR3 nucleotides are TGTGCCAGCAGTTACCGGGGCGGCGGGACCTACGAGCAGTACTTC. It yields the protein CASSYRGGGTYEQYF.

CDR3 nucleotides: TGTGCCATCAGTGAGTTGACAGGATTTTCCTACGAGCAGTACTTC. Residues: CAISELTGFSYEQYF. The V and J genes are TRBV10-3 and TRBJ2-7, with D possibly being TRBD1 (6 bases). Germline CDR1 and CDR2: ENHRY and SYGVKD. CDR3 length: 15 amino acids. V lost 1 base to trimming and J lost 1 base, with 11 bases between them.

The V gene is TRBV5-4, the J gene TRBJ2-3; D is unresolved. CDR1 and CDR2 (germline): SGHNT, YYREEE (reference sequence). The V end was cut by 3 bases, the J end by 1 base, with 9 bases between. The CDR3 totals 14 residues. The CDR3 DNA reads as TGTGCCAGCAGCTCGCAGGATGGCACAGATACGCAGTATTTT. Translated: CASSSQDGTDTQYF.

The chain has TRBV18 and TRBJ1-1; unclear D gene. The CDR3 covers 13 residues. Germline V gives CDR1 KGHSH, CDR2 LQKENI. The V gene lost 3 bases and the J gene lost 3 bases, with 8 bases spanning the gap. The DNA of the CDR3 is TGTGCCAGCTCACCGGGGAGGGACACTGAAGCTTTCTTT. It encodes CASSPGRDTEAFF. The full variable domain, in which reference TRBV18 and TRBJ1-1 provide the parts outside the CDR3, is NAGVMQNPRHLVRRRGQEARLRCSPMKGHSHVYWYRQLPEEGLKFMVYLQKENIIDESGMPKERFSAEFPKEGPSILRIQQVVRGDSAAYFCASSPGRDTEAFFGQGTRLTVV.

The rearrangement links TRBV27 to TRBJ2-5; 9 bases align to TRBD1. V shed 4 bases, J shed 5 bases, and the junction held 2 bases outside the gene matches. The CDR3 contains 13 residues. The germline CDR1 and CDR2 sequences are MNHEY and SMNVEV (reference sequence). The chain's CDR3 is CASSSGTGETQYF. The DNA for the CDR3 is TGTGCCAGCAGTTCCGGGACAGGGGAGACCCAGTACTTC.

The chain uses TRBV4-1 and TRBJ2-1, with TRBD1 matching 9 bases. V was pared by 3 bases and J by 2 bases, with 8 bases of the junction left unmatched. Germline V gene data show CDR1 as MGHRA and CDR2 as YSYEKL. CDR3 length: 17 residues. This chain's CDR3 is CASSQDPGQGPYNEQFF. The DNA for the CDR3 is TGCGCCAGCAGCCAGGATCCGGGACAGGGCCCCTACAATGAGCAGTTCTTC.

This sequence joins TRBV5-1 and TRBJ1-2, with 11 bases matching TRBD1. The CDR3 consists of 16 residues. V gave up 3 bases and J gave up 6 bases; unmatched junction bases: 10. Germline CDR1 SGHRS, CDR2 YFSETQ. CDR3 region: CASSWGQGGLGDGYTF. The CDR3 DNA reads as TGCGCCAGCAGCTGGGGACAGGGGGGATTGGGTGATGGCTACACCTTC.

CDR3 protein: CASSTVRESTDTQYF. The CDR3 nucleotides read TGTGCCAGTAGTACGGTACGGGAAAGCACAGATACGCAGTATTTT. The V gene is TRBV19, the J gene TRBJ2-3, with a weak D call TRBD2 (5 bases). V was clipped by 4 bases and J by 0 bases, with 11 bases between them. This CDR3 has 15 amino acids. Germline CDR1 reads LNHDA; CDR2 reads SQIVND (reference sequence).

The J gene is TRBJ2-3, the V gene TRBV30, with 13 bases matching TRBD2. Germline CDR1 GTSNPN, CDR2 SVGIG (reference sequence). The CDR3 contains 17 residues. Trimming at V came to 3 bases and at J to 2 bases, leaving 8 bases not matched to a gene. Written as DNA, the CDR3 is TGTGCCTGGAGCCGACTAGCGGGAGGCGCGACCACAGATACGCAGTATTTT. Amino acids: CAWSRLAGGATTDTQYF.

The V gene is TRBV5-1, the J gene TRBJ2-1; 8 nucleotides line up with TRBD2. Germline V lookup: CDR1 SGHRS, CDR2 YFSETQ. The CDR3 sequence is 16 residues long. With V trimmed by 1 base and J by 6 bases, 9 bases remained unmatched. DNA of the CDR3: TGCGCCAGCAGCTTGACTGACGGGGGGGTACGCAATGAGCAGTTCTTC. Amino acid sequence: CASSLTDGGVRNEQFF.

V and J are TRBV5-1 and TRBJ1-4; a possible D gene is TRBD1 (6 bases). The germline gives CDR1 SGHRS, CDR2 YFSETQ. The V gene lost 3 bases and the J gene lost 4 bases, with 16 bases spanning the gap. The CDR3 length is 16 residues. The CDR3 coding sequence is TGCGCCAGCAGCTCCCAGGGGCAACTGATTAATGAAAAACTGTTTTTT. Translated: CASSSQGQLINEKLFF. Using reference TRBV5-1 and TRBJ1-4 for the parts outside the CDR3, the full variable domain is KAGVTQTPRYLIKTRGQQVTLSCSPISGHRSVSWYQQTPGQGLQFLFEYFSETQRNKGNFPGRFSGRQFSNSRSEMNVSTLELGDSALYLCASSSQGQLINEKLFFGSGTQLSVL.

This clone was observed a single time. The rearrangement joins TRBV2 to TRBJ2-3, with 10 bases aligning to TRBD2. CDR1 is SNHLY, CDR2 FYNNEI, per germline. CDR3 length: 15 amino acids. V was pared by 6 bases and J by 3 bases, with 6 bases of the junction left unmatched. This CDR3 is CASRETSGPTDTQYF. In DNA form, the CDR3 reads TGTGCCAGCAGAGAGACTAGCGGGCCGACAGATACGCAGTATTTT.

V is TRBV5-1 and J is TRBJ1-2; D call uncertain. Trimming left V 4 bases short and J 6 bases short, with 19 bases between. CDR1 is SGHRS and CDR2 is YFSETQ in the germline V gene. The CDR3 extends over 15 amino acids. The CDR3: CASSPEVPTLNGYTF. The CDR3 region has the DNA TGCGCCAGCAGCCCAGAGGTCCCGACCTTAAATGGCTACACCTTC.

CDR3 residues: CASSKTGQGEETQYF. The CDR3 DNA is TGCGCCAGCAGTAAGACCGGACAGGGTGAAGAGACCCAGTACTTC. The chain combines TRBV5-1 with TRBJ2-5, with TRBD1 matching over 8 bases. Germline CDR1 and CDR2: SGHRS and YFSETQ. Trimming removed 5 bases from V and 3 bases from J; junction bases left unmatched: 9. The CDR3 contains 15 residues.

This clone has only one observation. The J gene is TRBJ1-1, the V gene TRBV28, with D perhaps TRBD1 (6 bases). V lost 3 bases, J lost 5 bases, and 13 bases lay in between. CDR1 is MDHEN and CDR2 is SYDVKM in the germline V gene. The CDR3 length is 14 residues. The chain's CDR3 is CASSLSRGTTEAFF. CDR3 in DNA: TGTGCCAGCAGTTTGAGCAGGGGAACGACTGAAGCTTTCTTT. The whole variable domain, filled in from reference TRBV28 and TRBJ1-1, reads DVKVTQSSRYLVKRTGEKVFLECVQDMDHENMFWYRQDPGLGLRLIYFSYDVKMKEKGDIPEGYSVSREKKERFSLILESASTNQTSMYLCASSLSRGTTEAFFGQGTRLTVV.

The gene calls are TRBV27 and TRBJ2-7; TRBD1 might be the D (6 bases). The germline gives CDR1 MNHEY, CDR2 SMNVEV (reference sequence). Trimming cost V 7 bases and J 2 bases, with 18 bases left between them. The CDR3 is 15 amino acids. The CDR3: CASTVMGAGTYEQYF. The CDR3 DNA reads TGTGCCAGCACTGTCATGGGGGCAGGGACCTACGAGCAGTACTTC.

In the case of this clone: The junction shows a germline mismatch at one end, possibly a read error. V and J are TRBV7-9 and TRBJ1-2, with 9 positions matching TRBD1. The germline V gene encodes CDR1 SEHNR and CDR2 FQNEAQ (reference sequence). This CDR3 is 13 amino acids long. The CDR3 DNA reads TGTGCCACCAGCGACAGGGGGGTTACTGGCTACACCTTC. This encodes CATSDRGVTGYTF.

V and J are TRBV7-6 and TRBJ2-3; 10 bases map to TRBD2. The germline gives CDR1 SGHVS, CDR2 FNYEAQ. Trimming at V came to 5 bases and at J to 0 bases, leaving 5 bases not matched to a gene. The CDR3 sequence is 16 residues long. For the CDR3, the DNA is TGTGCCAGCAGCAACCCTAGCGGGGGTAGCACAGATACGCAGTATTTT. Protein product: CASSNPSGGSTDTQYF.

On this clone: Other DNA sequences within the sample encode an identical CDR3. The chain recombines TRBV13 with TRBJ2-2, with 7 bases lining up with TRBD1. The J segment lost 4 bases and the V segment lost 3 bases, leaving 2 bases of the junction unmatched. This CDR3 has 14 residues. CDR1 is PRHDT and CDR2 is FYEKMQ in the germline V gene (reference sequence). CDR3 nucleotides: TGTGCCAGCAGCTTCGACAGGGCCACCGGGGAGCTGTTTTTT. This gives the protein CASSFDRATGELFF.

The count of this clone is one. The CDR3 spells CAWSPGQGKGYTF. DNA for the CDR3: TGTGCCTGGAGTCCGGGACAGGGCAAAGGCTACACCTTC. The chain uses TRBV30 and TRBJ1-2, with TRBD1 matching 9 bases. The CDR3 is 13 residues long. Germline V gives CDR1 GTSNPN, CDR2 SVGIG (reference sequence). V lost 2 bases to trimming and J lost 8 bases; unmatched junction nucleotides: 6.

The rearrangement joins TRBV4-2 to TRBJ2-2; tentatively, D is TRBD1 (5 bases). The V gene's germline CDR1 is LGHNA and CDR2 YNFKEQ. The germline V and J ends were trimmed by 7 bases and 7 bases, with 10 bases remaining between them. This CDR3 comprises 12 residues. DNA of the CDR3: TGTGCCAGCAACCCCAGGGACGGGGAGCTGTTTTTT. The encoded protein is CASNPRDGELFF.

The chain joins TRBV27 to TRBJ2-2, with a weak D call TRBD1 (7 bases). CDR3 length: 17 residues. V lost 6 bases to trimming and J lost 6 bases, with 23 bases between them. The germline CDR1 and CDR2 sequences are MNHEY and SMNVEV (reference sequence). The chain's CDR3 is CASRRQGGDPNAGELFF. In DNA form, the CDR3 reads TGTGCCAGCAGAAGACAGGGAGGTGACCCTAACGCCGGGGAGCTGTTTTTT.

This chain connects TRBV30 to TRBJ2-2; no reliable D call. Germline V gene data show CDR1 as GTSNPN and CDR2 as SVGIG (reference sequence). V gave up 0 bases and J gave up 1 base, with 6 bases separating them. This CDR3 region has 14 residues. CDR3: CAWSVIRNTGELFF. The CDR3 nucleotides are TGTGCCTGGAGTGTTATCCGGAACACCGGGGAGCTGTTTTTT. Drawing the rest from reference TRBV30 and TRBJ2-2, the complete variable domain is SQTIHQWPATLVQPVGSPLSLECTVEGTSNPNLYWYRQAAGRGLQLLFYSVGIGQISSEVPQNLSASRPQDRQFILSSKKLLLSDSGFYLCAWSVIRNTGELFFGEGSRLTVL.

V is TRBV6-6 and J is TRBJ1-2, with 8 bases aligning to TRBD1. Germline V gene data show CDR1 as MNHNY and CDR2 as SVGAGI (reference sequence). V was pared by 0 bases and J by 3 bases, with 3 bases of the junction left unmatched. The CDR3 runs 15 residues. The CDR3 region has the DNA TGTGCCAGCAGTTACTCGATACAGGGGGACTATGGCTACACCTTC. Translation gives CASSYSIQGDYGYTF.

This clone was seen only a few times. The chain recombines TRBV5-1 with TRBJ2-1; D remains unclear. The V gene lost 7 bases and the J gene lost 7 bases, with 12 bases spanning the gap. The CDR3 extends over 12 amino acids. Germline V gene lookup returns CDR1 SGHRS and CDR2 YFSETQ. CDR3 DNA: TGCGCCAGCGCCCTCCTGAGGAATGAGCAGTTCTTC. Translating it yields CASALLRNEQFF.